The sequence of this T cell receptor (beta chain) was determined in a study of blood T cells in healthy people across ages. A sample-barcoded 5' primer and a J-beta primer mix were used in a second PCR of roughly 7 to 11 cycles. From the 5' RACE reads, TCRdb called clonotypes with MiXCR, one entry per CDR3 protein. The profile shows roughly 1 million distinct CDR3 sequences, approximately 25% of them singletons. The CDR3 has 16 amino acids. With 6 bases clipped from V and 8 bases from J, the junction kept 19 bases outside the gene matches. Germline-derived CDR1 and CDR2 are DFQATT and SNEGSKA (reference sequence). This clonotype came up a few times. A further study also used this sample, focusing on T cells of mothers and their children. That work contributes: Each mother yielded more than 8.5 million TCR beta CDR3 reads. Each child yielded 2.5 million to 3 million reads.

This sequence joins TRBV20-1 and TRBJ2-3, with TRBD2 matching over 8 bases. The sample taken for sequencing was blood. The clonotype comes from a girl aged 2 to 9 in good health. The DNA of the CDR3 is TGCAGTGCCTTAAGCGCTCATAGCGGGGACTTTTCTACGCAGTATTTT. Its protein is CSALSAHSGDFSTQYF.